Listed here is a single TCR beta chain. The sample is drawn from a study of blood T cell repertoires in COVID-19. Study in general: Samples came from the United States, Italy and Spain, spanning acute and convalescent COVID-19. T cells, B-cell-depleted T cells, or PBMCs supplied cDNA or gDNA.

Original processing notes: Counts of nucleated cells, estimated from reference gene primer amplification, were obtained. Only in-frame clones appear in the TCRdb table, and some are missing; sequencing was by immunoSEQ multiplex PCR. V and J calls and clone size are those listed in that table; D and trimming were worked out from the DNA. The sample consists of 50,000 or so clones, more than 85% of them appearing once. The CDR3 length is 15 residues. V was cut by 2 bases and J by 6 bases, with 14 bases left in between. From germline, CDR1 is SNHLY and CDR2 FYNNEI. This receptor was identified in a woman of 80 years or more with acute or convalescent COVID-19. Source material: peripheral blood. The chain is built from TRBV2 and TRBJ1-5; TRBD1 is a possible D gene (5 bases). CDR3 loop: CASSELGGSGQPQHF. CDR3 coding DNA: TGTGCCAGCAGTGAATTGGGGGGGTCGGGTCAGCCCCAGCATTTT.